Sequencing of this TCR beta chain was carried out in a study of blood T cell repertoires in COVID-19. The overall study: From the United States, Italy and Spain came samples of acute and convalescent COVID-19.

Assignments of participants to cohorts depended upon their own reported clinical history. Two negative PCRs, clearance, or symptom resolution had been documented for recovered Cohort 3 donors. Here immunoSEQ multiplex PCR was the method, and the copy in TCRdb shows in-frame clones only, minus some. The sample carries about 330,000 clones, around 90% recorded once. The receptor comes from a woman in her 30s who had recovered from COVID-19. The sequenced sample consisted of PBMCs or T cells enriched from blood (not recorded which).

The CDR3 loop is CASSMGGGLETQYF. Here the CDR3 DNA reads TGTGCCAGTAGTATGGGGGGGGGCTTGGAGACCCAGTACTTC. V gene TRBV19 combines with J gene TRBJ2-5; tentatively, D is TRBD2 (7 bases). Trimming took off 3 bases at V and 5 bases at J, with 13 bases between the two ends. The CDR3 runs 14 residues. Germline V CDR1 and CDR2: LNHDA, SQIVND (reference sequence).